This is a list of T cell receptor beta chains from one sample in a study of liver allograft versus peripheral blood T cells. TCRdb re-derived calls from the reads in MiXCR, one entry per CDR3 protein. Here the sample spans 9,500 to 12,000 distinct CDR3 sequences, approximately 19% being singletons. These receptors were taken from a human patient who had a liver transplant. T cells may partly derive from the graft donor. Both conserved end residues are part of each CDR3. D genes are given only for firm matches. Clone size is stated in some rows and not others, as once, few, many or a class when expanded.

TRBD2 | few | TRBJ2-5 | TRBV7-4 | TGTGCCAGCAGCGGCGGGACTAGCGGGGGGGGAGGCCAAGAGACCCAGTACTTC | CASSGGTSGGGGQETQYF
TRBD1 | medium-sized | TRBJ2-2 | TRBV19 | TGTGCCAGTGGGGGGACAGGGGACGACACCGGGGAGCTGTTTTTT | CASGGTGDDTGELFF
TRBD2 | NA | TRBJ2-2 | TRBV12-5 | TGTGCTAGTGGTTCATTTAGGGGCGGGGGGAACACCGGGGAGCTGTTTTTT | CASGSFRGGGNTGELFF
TRBD2 | few | TRBJ2-1 | TRBV9 | TGTGCCAGCAGCGTCAGCGGGGGGGACAACAATGAGCAGTTCTTC | CASSVSGGDNNEQFF
TRBD1 | NA | TRBJ1-1 | TRBV9 | TGTGCCAGCAGCGTAGACGGGACAGCTGAAGCTTTCTTT | CASSVDGTAEAFF
TRBD1 | many | TRBJ1-4 | TRBV28 | TGTGCCAGCACCAGAGGGGGCAGGGGGGGTGAAAAACTGTTTTTT | CASTRGGRGGEKLFF
NA | many | TRBJ1-5 | TRBV6-2/TRBV6-3 | TGTGCCAGCAGTTACCTTAGCAATAGCAATCAGCCCCAGCATTTT | CASSYLSNSNQPQHF
NA | few | TRBJ2-7 | TRBV6-1 | TGTGCCAGCAGTGGACGTTGGGGGGACTCCTACGAGCAGTACTTC | CASSGRWGDSYEQYF
TRBD1 | many | TRBJ2-3 | TRBV14 | TGTGCCAGCAGCCGACGGACAGGGGCGGATACGCAGTATTTT | CASSRRTGADTQYF
NA | medium-sized | TRBJ2-1 | TRBV29-1 | TGCAGCGTTGAGGGGTGGGAGTATTACAATGAGCAGTTCTTC | CSVEGWEYYNEQFF
NA | NA | TRBJ2-1 | TRBV9 | TGTGCCAGCAGCGTACAGACAGGCCGCTCCTACAATGAGCAGTTCTTC | CASSVQTGRSYNEQFF
NA | NA | TRBJ2-7 | TRBV20-1 | TGCAGTGCCCCGTACACTAGCAGGATAACGAGTGAGCAGTACTTC | CSAPYTSRITSEQYF
NA | NA | TRBJ1-6 | TRBV12-3/TRBV12-4 | TGTGCCAGCAGTTTGAAGGGGAAGGATTCACCCCTCCACTTT | CASSLKGKDSPLHF
NA | medium-sized | TRBJ2-1 | TRBV18 | TGTGCCAGCTCACCCGGGACGCTTTCCTACAATGAGCAGTTCTTC | CASSPGTLSYNEQFF
NA | once | TRBJ2-2 | TRBV7-9 | TGTGCCAGCGGCGAGAGGGGGGGCACCGGGGAGCTGTTTTTT | CASGERGGTGELFF
TRBD1 | NA | TRBJ1-5 | TRBV5-6 | TGTGCCAGCAGCAGAGGACAGGGGGACTATTTTCGGCCCCAGCATTTT | CASSRGQGDYFRPQHF
NA | few | TRBJ1-6 | TRBV20-1 | TGCAGTGCTAGAAGTCGGGTTAGGGGCTATAATTCACCCCTCCACTTT | CSARSRVRGYNSPLHF
NA | few | TRBJ2-5 | TRBV28 | TGTGCCAGCAGTTTTCAGGAGGAGACCCAGTACTTC | CASSFQEETQYF
NA | few | TRBJ2-7 | TRBV28 | TGTGCCAGCAGTTTAACCCACCGAACCTACGAGCAGTACTTC | CASSLTHRTYEQYF
NA | many | TRBJ2-7 | TRBV6-6 | TGTGCCAGCACTCCGGGACCCTCGCACGAGCAGTACTTC | CASTPGPSHEQYF
NA | few | TRBJ1-3 | TRBV6-1 | TGTGCCAGCAGTGAAGCGACGCCTTTCTCTGGAAACACCATATATTTT | CASSEATPFSGNTIYF
TRBD2 | few | TRBJ2-4 | TRBV11-2 | TGTGCCAGCAGCTTAACGACGGGGGGTTCAGCCAAAAACATTCAGTACTTC | CASSLTTGGSAKNIQYF